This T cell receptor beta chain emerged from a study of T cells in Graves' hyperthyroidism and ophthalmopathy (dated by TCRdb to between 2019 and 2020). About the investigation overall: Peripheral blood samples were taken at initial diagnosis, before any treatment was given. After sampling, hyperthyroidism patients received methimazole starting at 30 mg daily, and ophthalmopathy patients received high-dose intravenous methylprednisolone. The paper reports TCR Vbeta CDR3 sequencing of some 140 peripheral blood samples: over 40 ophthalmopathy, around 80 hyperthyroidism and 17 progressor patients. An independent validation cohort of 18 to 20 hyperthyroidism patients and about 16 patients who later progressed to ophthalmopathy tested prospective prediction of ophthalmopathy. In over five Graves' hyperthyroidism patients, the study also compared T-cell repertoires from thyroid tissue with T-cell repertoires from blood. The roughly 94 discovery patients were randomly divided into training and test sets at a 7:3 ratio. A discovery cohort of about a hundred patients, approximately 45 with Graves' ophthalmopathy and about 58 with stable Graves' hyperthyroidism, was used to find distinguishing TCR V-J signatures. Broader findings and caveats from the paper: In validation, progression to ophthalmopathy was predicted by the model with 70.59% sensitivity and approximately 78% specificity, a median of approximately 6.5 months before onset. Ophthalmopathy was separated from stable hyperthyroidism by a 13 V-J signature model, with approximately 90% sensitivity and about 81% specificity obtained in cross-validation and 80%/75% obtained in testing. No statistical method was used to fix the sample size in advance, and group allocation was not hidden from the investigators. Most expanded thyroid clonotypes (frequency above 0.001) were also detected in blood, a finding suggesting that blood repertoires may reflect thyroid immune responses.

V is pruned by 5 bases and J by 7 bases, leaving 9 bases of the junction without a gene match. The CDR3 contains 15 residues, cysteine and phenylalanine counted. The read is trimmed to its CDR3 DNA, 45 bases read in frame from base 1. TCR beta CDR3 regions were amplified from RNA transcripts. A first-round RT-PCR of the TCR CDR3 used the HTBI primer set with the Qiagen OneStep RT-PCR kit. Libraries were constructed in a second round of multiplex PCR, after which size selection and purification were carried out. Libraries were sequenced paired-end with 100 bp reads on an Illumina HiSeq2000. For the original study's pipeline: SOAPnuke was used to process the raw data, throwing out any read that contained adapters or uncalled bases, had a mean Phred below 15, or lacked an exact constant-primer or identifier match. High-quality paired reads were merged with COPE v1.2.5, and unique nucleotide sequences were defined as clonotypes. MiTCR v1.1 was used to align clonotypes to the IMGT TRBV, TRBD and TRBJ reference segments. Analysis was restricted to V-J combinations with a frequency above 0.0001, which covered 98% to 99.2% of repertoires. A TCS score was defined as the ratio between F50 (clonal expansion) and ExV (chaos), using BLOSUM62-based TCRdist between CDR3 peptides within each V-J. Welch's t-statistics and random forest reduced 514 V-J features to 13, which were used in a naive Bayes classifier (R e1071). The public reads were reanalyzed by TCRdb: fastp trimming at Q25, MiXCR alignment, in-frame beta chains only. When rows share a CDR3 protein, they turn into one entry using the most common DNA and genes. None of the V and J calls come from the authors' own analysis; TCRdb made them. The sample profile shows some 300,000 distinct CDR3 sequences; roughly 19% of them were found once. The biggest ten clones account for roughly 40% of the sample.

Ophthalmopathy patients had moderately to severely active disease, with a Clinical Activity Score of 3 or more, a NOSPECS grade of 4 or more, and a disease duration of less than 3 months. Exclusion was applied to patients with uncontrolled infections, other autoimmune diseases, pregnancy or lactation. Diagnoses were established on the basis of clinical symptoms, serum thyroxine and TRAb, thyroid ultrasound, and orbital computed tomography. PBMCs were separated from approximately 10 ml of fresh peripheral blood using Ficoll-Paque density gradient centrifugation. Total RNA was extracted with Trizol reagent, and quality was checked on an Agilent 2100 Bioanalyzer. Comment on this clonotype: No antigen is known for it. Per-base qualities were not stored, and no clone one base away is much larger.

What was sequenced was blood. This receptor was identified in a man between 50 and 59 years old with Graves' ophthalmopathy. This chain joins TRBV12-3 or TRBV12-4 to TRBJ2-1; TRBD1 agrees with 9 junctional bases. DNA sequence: TGTGCCAGCAGTCTGGGACAGGGTCCCCTGAATGAGCAGTTCTTC. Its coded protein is CASSLGQGPLNEQFF.